This TCR beta chain was identified during a study of blood T cells in healthy people across ages. For the second PCR, which ran for about 6 to 11 cycles, a sample-barcoded 5' primer and a J-beta primer mix were used. Each TCR beta cDNA got a 12-nucleotide random molecular identifier. TCRdb reprocessed the 5' RACE reads with MiXCR, giving one entry per CDR3 protein. Of approximately 600,000 distinct CDR3 sequences detected, about 53% appear once; the ten largest clones hold 30% to 45%. The germline V and J ends were trimmed by 1 base and 1 base, with 10 bases remaining between them. The CDR3 spans 15 residues. Donation came from healthy Caucasian individuals in Russia who were aged about 6 to 95. Every donor contributed around 10 milliliters of peripheral blood by blood draw. Samples each yielded at least 5 micrograms of total RNA.

The chain joins TRBV12-3 or TRBV12-4 to TRBJ2-5; no clear D. The receptor's source is a man aged 60 to 69 in good health. The sample was blood. CDR3 DNA sequence: TGTGCCAGCAGTTTAGGGCTAGGTACCCAAGAGACCCAGTACTTC. It yields the protein CASSLGLGTQETQYF.